The sequence of this T cell receptor (beta chain) was determined in a study of blood T cell repertoires in COVID-19. Overall study context: Researchers got acute and convalescent COVID-19 samples from the United States, Italy and Spain. PBMCs, B-cell-depleted T cells, or T cells were the source of the cDNA or gDNA that made up the material.

This CDR3 comprises 14 residues. Germline V lookup: CDR1 SGHNT, CDR2 YYREEE (reference sequence). V lost 2 bases and J lost 1, with 9 bases in between. Under the authors' procedure: From reference gene primer amplification, estimates of nucleated cell counts were derived. Some clones are missing from TCRdb's copy, which holds only in-frame ones; the method was immunoSEQ multiplex PCR. That table furnishes V, J and clone size, whereas the DNA furnished D and trimming. The table has 170,000 or so clones, approximately 87% seen once. This sequence joins TRBV5-4 and TRBJ1-1; the D gene is possibly TRBD1 (5 bases). The sample consisted of peripheral blood. The TCR originated in a young woman who had recovered from COVID-19. CDR3 nucleotides: TGTGCCAGCAGCTTTATCACAGGGAACACTGAAGCTTTCTTT. This encodes CASSFITGNTEAFF.